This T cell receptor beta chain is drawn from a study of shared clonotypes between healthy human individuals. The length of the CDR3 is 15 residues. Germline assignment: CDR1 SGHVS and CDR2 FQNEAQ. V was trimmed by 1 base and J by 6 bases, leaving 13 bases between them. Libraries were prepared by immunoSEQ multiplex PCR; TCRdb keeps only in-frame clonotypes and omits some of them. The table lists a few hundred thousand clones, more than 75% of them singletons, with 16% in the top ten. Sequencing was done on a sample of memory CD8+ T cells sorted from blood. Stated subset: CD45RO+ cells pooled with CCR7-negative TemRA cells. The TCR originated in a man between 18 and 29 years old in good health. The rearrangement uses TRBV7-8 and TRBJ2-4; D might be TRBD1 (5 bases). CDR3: CASSLVAGQTNIQYF. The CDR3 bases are TGTGCCAGCAGCTTAGTTGCAGGGCAGACAAACATTCAGTACTTC.